The present entry profiles one TCR beta chain with its context. The V and J ends lost 5 bases and 7 bases respectively, with 13 bases between them. In germline, CDR1 is SEHNR, CDR2 FQNEAQ (reference sequence). The CDR3 runs 13 residues. This sample is drawn from a study of blood T cell repertoires in COVID-19. Study context: Samples representing acute and convalescent COVID-19 were sourced from the United States, Italy and Spain. From T cells, B-cell-depleted T cells, or PBMCs came the material, which was cDNA or gDNA.

Original data processing: Counts of nucleated cells, estimated from reference gene primer amplification, were obtained. Profiling relied on immunoSEQ multiplex PCR, and the TCRdb table lists in-frame clones only, not all of them. V and J calls and clone size come straight from that table; D and trimming were deduced from the DNA. This table holds 95,000 to 110,000 clones, more than 70% found once. The TCR comes from a man in his 70s with acute or convalescent COVID-19. Sequencing input: peripheral blood. This chain connects TRBV7-9 to TRBJ2-3; D is perhaps TRBD1 (6 bases). CDR3 in amino acids: CASSKDSGNTQYF. CDR3 in DNA: TGTGCCAGCAGCAAGGACAGCGGAAATACGCAGTATTTT. Complete variable domain (other parts from reference TRBV7-9 and TRBJ2-3): DTGVSQNPRHKITKRGQNVTFRCDPISEHNRLYWYRQTLGQGPEFLTYFQNEAQLEKSRLLSDRFSAERPKGSFSTLEIQRTEQGDSAMYLCASSKDSGNTQYFGPGTRLTVL.